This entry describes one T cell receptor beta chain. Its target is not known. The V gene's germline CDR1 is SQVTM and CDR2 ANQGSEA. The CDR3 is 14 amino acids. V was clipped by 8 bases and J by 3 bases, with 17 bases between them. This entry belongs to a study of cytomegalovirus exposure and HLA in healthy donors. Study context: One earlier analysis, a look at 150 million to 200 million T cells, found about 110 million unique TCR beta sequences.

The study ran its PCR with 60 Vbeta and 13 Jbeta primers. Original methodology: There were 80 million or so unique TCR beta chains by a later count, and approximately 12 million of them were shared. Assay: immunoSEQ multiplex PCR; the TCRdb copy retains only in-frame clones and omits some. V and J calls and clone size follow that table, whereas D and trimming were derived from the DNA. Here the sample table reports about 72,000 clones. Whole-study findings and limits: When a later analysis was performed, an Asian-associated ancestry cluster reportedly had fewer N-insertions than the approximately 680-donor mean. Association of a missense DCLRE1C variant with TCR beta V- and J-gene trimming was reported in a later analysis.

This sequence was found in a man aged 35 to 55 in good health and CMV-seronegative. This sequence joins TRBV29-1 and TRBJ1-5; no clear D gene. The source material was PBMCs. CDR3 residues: CSFRFPLNNQPQHF. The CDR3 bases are TGCAGCTTCCGGTTCCCACTCAACAATCAGCCCCAGCATTTT.